The T cell receptor (beta chain) under discussion was sequenced for a study of shared clonotypes between healthy human individuals (dated by TCRdb to 2019 to 2021). About the investigation overall: The cohort comprised a couple of women and a few men aged 18 to 49 years. For each donor, CD4 naive and CD4 memory were each run on three plates, CD8 naive on two plates, and CD8 memory on one plate. To estimate repertoire size and how much clonotype sharing occurs between individuals, the study deeply sequenced the blood TCR repertoires of 4 to 6 healthy adults. Different laboratories and diverse techniques were used to prepare libraries and sequence TCR repertoires, to increase sequencing depth and limit assay-specific biases. Each donor's leukapheresis produced roughly between roughly 0.85 and 9.5 billion PBMCs.

TCR CDR3 regions were amplified from genomic DNA by multiplex PCR using the deep immunoSEQ assay. For each cell subset, the extracted genomic DNA was distributed evenly across all wells of several immunoSEQ 96-well plates, and each plate served as one replicate. For sorted subsets, roughly 200 ng of genomic DNA, equivalent to tens of thousands of T cell genomes, went into each replicate PCR. Purified libraries were measured with a Qubit 3.0 fluorometer, size-checked on a Bioanalyzer 2100, and measured again with the KAPA Library Quantification kit. A separate single-read 150-cycle Illumina NextSeq 550 flow cell was used to sequence each immunoSEQ 96-well plate. The published analysis was carried out like this. Because the immunoSEQ output held only junctional sequences and lacked quality scores, the filtering could not match the filtering applied to full-length reads. Sequences were annotated with PyIR, a Python wrapper for IgBLAST v1.9, using IMGT germline references to assign V/J genes and CDR3. Reads were filtered out if the reads had weak V/J assignments (E-value above 1e-6), no CDR3, stop codons, out-of-frame junctions, or ambiguous translated residues. V3J clonotypes were defined as sequences sharing an identical inferred V gene, J gene, and CDR3 amino acid sequence. Percentage overlap between repertoires was calculated by dividing the number of shared unique clonotypes by the size of the smaller repertoire. Richness of each repertoire was evaluated using RTK rarefaction, the Chao1 estimator, and Recon v2.1 estimates of unobserved clonotypes. Generation probabilities were computed with OLGA for all TCRbeta clonotypes obtained by the gDNA method from four donors. TCRdb mirrors the immuneACCESS table, restricted to in-frame sequences. Some clones are absent from its copies; in checked studies, under half trace to an unresolved V gene, and the reason for the others is unknown. Clone size and the V and J calls come from that table; the DNA yielded D and trimming. The sample table contains roughly 2.6 million clones; only one count was recorded for approximately 92% of them. The ten largest clones capture 0.11% to 0.15% of the sample.

Results the study describes overall, beyond this receptor: Approximately 5% of naive CD4, around 3.6% of naive CD8, about 2.5% of memory CD4, and less than 0.45% of memory CD8 clonotypes were shared across several donors. Pairwise subsampling led to the expectation that sequencing depth would affect the degree of clonotype sharing among donors. Even with the large sequencing depth, rarefaction of the sorted-subset datasets indicated that sequencing was incomplete. Sampling was restricted to blood, and TCR repertoires in tissue are likely to differ from TCR repertoires in blood. Estimated clonotype richness was generally larger for naive than for memory subsets. Compared with non-shared clonotypes, the clonotypes found in all four sorted-subset donors had higher generation probabilities. Because the study included a small number of donors, the genetic and exposure-history diversity represented was limited.

Healthy HIV-negative adults with no recently reported acute infections or vaccinations were included as donors. All donors were Caucasian adults living in Nashville, Tennessee, USA. CD4+ T cells were enriched by magnetic negative selection, after which naive cells were positively selected on CD45RA and the negative fraction was taken as the memory subset. Blood was obtained by leukapheresis, after which PBMCs were separated by Ficoll-Histopaque density gradient centrifugation and cryopreserved in liquid nitrogen vapor phase. Analytical flow cytometry was used to check the purity and quantity of each magnetically sorted T cell population. From each sorted fraction, genomic DNA was isolated and quantified by UV absorbance on a Nanodrop 2000c. Based on the germline V gene (reference sequence), the CDR1 and CDR2 sequences are MNHEY and SMNVEV. The CDR3 holds 15 amino acids from the cysteine to the phenylalanine. Only the CDR3 portion is preserved as DNA: 45 bases, with reading frame beginning at the first base. The trim is 4 bases for V and 7 bases for J, with a gap of 16 bases between the germline ends.

This clone was counted once. The specificity of this receptor is unknown. The input lacks base qualities; no much larger clone sits a single base away. The sample was naive CD4+ T cells sorted from blood. The cell subset or site label, read with the paper, signifies: CD45RA+ positively selected. This clonotype originated in a man aged 18-30 years in good health. The V and J segments used are TRBV27 and TRBJ2-2; the D gene is perhaps TRBD1 or TRBD2, as each covers 7 bases. Read as DNA, the sequence is TGTGCCAGCAGTTCCCGGGGAGGGGGCGGCGGGGAGCTGTTTTTT. It translates to CASSSRGGGGGELFF.